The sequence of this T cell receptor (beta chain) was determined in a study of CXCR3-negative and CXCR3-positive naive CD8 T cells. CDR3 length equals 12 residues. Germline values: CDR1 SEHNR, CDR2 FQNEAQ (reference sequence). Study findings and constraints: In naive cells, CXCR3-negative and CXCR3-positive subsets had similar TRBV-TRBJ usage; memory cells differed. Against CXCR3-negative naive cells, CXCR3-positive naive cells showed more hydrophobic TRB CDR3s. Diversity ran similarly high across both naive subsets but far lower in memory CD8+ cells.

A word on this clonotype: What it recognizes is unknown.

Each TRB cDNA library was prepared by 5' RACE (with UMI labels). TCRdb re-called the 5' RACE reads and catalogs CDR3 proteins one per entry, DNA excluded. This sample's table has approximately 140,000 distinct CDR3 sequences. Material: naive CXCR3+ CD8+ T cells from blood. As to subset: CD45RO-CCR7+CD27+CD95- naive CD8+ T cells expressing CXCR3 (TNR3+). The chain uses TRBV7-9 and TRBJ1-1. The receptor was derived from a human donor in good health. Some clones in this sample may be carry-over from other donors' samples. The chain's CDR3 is CASSPKNTEAFF.